This T cell receptor (beta chain) derives from a study of T cells after yellow fever vaccination. Study information: Preparation of the low-cell-number fractions used SMART-Seq v4 Ultra Low Input.

Study results and caveats: Subsequent to the booster, the majority of primary-vaccination clones reappeared (96% CD4, around 90% CD8). Contaminants from the bulk population, in the form of abundant clonotypes, could be found in FACS-sorted repertoires.

TCR cDNA was made by 5'RACE template switching, adding a universal primer site and UMIs. TCRdb analysed the 5' RACE reads with MiXCR anew, one entry per CDR3 protein. Here the sample spans approximately 610,000 distinct CDR3 sequences, less than 20% being singletons. Germline V CDR1 and CDR2: SQVTM, ANQGSEA. Trimming took off 4 bases at V and 8 bases at J, with 14 bases between the two ends. There are 13 residues in the CDR3. A remark on this clonotype: Its specificity is not known.

The TCR originated in a man aged 18 to 30 who received the YFV17D yellow fever vaccine. Material: PBMCs, obtained 4 to 5 days after the first yellow fever vaccination. The chain carries TRBV29-1 and TRBJ1-4, with D perhaps matching TRBD1 (5 bases). DNA for the CDR3: TGCAGCGTTGCCCTGACAGACAGCGAAAAACTGTTTTTT. Its protein product is CSVALTDSEKLFF.